This T cell receptor beta chain was identified in a study of blood T cell repertoires in COVID-19 (dated by TCRdb to 2020 to 2022). With regard to the full study: Samples from collaborators originated in the United States, Italy and Spain and spanned both the acute and convalescent phases of COVID-19. A de-identified subject ID, COVID-19 status, age in years and sex were almost always included in the sample metadata. Samples came from the ongoing ImmuneRACE study (first 160 participants) plus 1,254 subjects from 6 global collaborators. The repertoires were made available in a free public database intended to serve as a resource for research on the immune response to SARS-CoV-2. Where available, HLA class I and class II types were taken from metadata supplied by the sample provider and were not determined by assay-based typing. Deeply sampled blood TCRbeta repertoires from subjects exposed to, actively infected with, or recovered from COVID-19 were included in the dataset. The material from the prospective study consisted of cDNA or gDNA derived from T cells, B-cell-depleted T cells, or PBMCs. Study-wide conclusions, independent of this receptor: Clinical and demographic metadata were provided uncurated, with the amount varying by source and participant.

The immunoSEQ Assay, a bias-controlled multiplex PCR, was used to amplify TCRbeta CDR3 regions from genomic DNA. The study's processing was this. The number of nucleated cells in each sample was estimated by amplification of reference gene primers within the assay. To quantify the absolute abundance of each unique TCRbeta CDR3 rearrangement, sequence reads were collapsed and filtered. For each sample, productive Simpson clonality was calculated by taking the square root of Simpson's diversity index across productive rearrangements. TCRdb stores this immuneACCESS table with in-frame sequences only. Part of the clones is absent; in the studies checked, under half of the shortfall reflects unresolved V genes, and no reason is known for the rest. The D gene and trimming were derived from the DNA, and the V and J assignments and clone size from that table. This sample holds fewer than 25,000 clones; approximately 86% were observed only once. The top ten clonotypes cover 5% to 5.5% of the sample.

The collaborating institutions used their own protocols to collect whole blood in K2EDTA tubes. For TCRbeta analysis, collaborators shipped samples in one of three forms: frozen whole blood, isolated PBMCs, or DNA extracted from either of those sample types. About this clone: The antigen this receptor binds is unknown. Nothing much larger sits one base from this clone, and base qualities are not available.

Based on the germline V gene, the CDR1 and CDR2 sequences are LGHNA and YNFKEQ. Taken from cysteine to phenylalanine, the CDR3 has 17 residues. The read is trimmed to its CDR3 DNA, 51 bases read in frame from base 1. Trimming removed 4 bases from V and 0 bases from J, leaving 16 bases between the germline ends. The source material was peripheral blood. The sequence joins TRBV4-2 to TRBJ2-1, with TRBD2 tentatively as D gene (7 bases match). The source is a man in his fifties with active COVID-19. Here the CDR3 is given as CASSPTWAGASYNEQFF. The sequence in DNA is TGTGCCAGCAGCCCCACATGGGCGGGGGCCTCCTACAATGAGCAGTTCTTC.